What follows are 7 T cell receptor beta chains derived from one specimen sequenced in a study of a mutant IDH1 vaccine in newly diagnosed glioma. Sequencing used immunoSEQ multiplex PCR; TCRdb keeps in-frame clones, though not all of them. The sample includes roughly 48,000 clones, 60% to 85% of them seen just once. The time point is: week 35, safety follow-up. The vaccine gave 300 ug of a 20-mer mutant IDH1 peptide subcutaneously per dose. Their recognized antigens are unknown. Sample: PBMCs, taken from a glioma patient whose treatment included an IDH1 peptide vaccine. The receptors were sampled from a man aged 40-55 years with glioma.

V gene TRBV27 combines with J gene TRBJ1-1; D is perhaps TRBD1 (5 bases). This CDR3 has 14 residues. CDR1 MNHEY and CDR2 SMNVEV come from the germline V gene (reference sequence). With 3 bases removed from V and 1 base from J, the gap between germline ends came to 9 bases. The CDR3 nucleotides read TGTGCCAGCAGTTTCGCCGGGGCGAACACTGAAGCTTTCTTT. Its protein product is CASSFAGANTEAFF.

The rearrangement joins TRBV4-1 to TRBJ1-1, with TRBD1 identical over 8 bases. The CDR3 consists of 16 residues. Trimming took 3 bases from V and 5 from J; bases not matched to a gene: 11. The germline V gene has CDR1 MGHRA and CDR2 YSYEKL. In DNA form, the CDR3 reads TGCGCCAGCAGCCACAACGCAGGGGGCAGTAGGACTGAAGCTTTCTTT. It yields the protein CASSHNAGGSRTEAFF.

The chain links TRBV6-5 to TRBJ2-7; 9 positions match TRBD2. The germline V gene has CDR1 MNHEY and CDR2 SVGAGI. Trimming removed 6 bases from V and 3 bases from J; junction bases left unmatched: 9. The CDR3 consists of 15 residues. The CDR3 nucleotides are TGTGCCAGCAGCTTGACTAGCGGTTACCTCTACGAGCAGTACGTC. It specifies CASSLTSGYLYEQYV.

The chain couples TRBV7-2 to TRBJ1-1; D remains unclear. Germline CDR1 reads SGHTA; CDR2 reads FQGNSA. Trimming took 1 base from V and 4 from J, leaving 7 bases between them. CDR3 length equals 13 residues. The CDR3 here is CASSLGGATEAFF. The CDR3 coding sequence is TGTGCCAGCAGCTTAGGGGGAGCCACTGAAGCTTTCTTT.

The chain is built from TRBV10-3 and TRBJ1-5; D possibly corresponds to TRBD1 (5 bases). The length of the CDR3 is 18 residues. With 0 bases removed from V and 2 bases from J, the gap between germline ends came to 17 bases. Germline values: CDR1 ENHRY, CDR2 SYGVKD. CDR3: CAISESGTGRGGNQPQHF. CDR3 DNA: TGTGCCATCAGTGAGTCAGGTACAGGACGGGGAGGCAATCAGCCCCAGCATTTT.

The chain recombines TRBV7-6 with TRBJ2-2, with unresolved D. V shed 4 bases and J shed 5 bases, with 11 bases lying between them. The CDR3 runs 14 residues. Germline CDR1 reads SGHVS; CDR2 reads FNYEAQ. CDR3 protein: CASSSAGVTGELFF. In DNA, the CDR3 is TGTGCCAGCAGCTCCGCCGGAGTGACCGGGGAGCTGTTTTTT.

The chain uses TRBV5-1 and TRBJ2-7, with 7 bases matching TRBD1. V dropped 0 bases and J dropped 4; count of bases not matched to a gene: 4. The germline V gene encodes CDR1 SGHRS and CDR2 YFSETQ. The CDR3 sequence is 14 residues long. CDR3 nucleotides: TGCGCCAGCAGCTTGGACACCAGGGGGTACGAGCAGTACTTC. Its protein is CASSLDTRGYEQYF. The full variable domain, in which reference TRBV5-1 and TRBJ2-7 provide the parts outside the CDR3, is KAGVTQTPRYLIKTRGQQVTLSCSPISGHRSVSWYQQTPGQGLQFLFEYFSETQRNKGNFPGRFSGRQFSNSRSEMNVSTLELGDSALYLCASSLDTRGYEQYFGPGTRLTVT.